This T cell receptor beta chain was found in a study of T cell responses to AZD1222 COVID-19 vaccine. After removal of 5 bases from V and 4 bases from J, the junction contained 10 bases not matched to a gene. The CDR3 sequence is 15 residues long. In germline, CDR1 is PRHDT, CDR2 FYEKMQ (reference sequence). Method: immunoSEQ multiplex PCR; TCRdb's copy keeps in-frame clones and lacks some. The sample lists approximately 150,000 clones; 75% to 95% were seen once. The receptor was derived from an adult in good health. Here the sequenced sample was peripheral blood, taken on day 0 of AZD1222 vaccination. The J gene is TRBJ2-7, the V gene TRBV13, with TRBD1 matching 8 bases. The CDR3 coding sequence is TGTGCCAGCAGCCCAGGTTTTGACAGGGGTTACGAGCAGTACTTC. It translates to CASSPGFDRGYEQYF.